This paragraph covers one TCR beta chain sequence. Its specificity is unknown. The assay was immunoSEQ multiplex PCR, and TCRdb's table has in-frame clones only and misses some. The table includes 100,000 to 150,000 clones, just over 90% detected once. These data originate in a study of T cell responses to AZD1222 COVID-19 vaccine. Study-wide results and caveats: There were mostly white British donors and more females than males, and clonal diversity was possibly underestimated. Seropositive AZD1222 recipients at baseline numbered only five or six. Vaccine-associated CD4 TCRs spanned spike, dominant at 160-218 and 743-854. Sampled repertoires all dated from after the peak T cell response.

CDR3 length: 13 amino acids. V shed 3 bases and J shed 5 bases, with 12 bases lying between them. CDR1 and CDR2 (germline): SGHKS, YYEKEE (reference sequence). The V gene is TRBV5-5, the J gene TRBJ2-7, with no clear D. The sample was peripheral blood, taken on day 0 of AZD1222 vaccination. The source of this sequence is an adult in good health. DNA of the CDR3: TGTGCCAGCAGCTGGGGAATCTATAACGAGCAGTACTTC. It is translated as CASSWGIYNEQYF.